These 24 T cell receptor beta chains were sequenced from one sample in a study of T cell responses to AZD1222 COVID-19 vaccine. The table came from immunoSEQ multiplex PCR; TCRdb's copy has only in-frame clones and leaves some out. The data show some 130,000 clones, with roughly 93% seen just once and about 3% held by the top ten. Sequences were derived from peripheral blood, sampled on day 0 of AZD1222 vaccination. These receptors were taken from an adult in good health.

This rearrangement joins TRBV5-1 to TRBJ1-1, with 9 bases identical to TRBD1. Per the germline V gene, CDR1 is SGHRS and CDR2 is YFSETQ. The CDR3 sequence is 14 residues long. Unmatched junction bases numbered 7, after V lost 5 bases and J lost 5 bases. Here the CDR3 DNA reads TGCGCCAGCAGTTTAGACAGGGGGGGAACTGAAGCTTTCTTT. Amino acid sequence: CASSLDRGGTEAFF.

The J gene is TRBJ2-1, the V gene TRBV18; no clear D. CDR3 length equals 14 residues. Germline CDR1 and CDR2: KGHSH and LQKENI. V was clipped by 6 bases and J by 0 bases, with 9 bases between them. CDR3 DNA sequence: TGTGCCAGCTCGGCGACCATCTCCTACAATGAGCAGTTCTTC. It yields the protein CASSATISYNEQFF.

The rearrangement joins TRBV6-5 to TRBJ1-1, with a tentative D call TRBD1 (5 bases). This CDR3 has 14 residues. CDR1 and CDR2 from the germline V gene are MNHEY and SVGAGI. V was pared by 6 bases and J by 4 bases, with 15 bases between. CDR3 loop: CASSWVGEATEAFF. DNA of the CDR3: TGTGCCAGCAGCTGGGTGGGGGAAGCCACTGAAGCTTTCTTT.

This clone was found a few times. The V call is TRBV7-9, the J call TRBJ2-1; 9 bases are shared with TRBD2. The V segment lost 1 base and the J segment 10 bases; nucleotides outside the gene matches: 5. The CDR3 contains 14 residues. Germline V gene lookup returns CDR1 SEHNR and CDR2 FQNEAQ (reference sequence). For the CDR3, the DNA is TGTGCCAGCAGCTTAGAGGTAGCGGGAGACGAGCAGTTCTTC. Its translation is CASSLEVAGDEQFF.

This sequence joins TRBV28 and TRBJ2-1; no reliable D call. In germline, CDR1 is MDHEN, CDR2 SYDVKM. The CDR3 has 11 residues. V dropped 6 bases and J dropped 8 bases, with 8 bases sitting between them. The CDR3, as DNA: TGTGCCAGCAGCAGTTTGGATGAGCAGTTCTTC. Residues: CASSSLDEQFF.

CDR3 DNA: TGTGCCAGCAGCTTAAGACTGAACACTGAAGCTTTCTTT. Amino acids: CASSLRLNTEAFF. V gene TRBV7-9 combines with J gene TRBJ1-1; no definite D call. The CDR3 consists of 13 residues. The V end lost 2 bases, the J end lost 0 bases, and 4 bases lay between the germline ends. Germline CDR1 SEHNR, CDR2 FQNEAQ (reference sequence).

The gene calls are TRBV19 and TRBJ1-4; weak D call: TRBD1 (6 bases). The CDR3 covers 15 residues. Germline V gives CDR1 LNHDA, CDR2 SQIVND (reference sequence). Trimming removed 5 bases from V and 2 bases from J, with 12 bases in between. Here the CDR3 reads CASSLGTRTNEKLFF. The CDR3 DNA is TGTGCCAGTAGTCTTGGGACAAGGACTAATGAAAAACTGTTTTTT.

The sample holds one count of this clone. The CDR3 region has the DNA TGTGCCATCAGTGAGTCCAGCTACGAGCAGTACTTC. Translation: CAISESSYEQYF. The V gene is TRBV10-3, the J gene TRBJ2-7; D uncertain. The V gene's germline CDR1 is ENHRY and CDR2 SYGVKD. The CDR3 length is 12 residues. Trimming pared 0 bases from V and 3 bases from J, leaving 3 bases between.

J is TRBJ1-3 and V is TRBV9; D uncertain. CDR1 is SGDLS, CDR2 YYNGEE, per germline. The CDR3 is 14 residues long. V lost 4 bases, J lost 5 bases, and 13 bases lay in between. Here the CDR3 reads CASSHESARNTIYF. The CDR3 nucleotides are TGTGCCAGCAGCCACGAGAGCGCGAGAAACACCATATATTTT.

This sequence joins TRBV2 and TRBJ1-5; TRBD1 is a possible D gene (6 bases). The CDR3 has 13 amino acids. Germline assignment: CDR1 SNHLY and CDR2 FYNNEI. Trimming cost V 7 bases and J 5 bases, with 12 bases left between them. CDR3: CASNLGGDQPQHF. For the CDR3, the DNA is TGTGCCAGCAACTTAGGGGGGGATCAGCCCCAGCATTTT.

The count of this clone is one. The CDR3 DNA reads as TGTGCCAGCAGTCGACAGAGCAATCAGCCCCAGCATTTT. This encodes CASSRQSNQPQHF. This sequence joins TRBV6-5 and TRBJ1-5, with D possibly being TRBD1 (5 bases). The CDR3 spans 13 residues. The V and J ends lost 5 bases and 1 base respectively, with 6 bases between them. The germline gives CDR1 MNHEY, CDR2 SVGAGI.

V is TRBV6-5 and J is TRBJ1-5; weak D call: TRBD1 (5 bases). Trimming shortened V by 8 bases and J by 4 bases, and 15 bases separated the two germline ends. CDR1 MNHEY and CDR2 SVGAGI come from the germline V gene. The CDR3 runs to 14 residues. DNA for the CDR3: TGTGCCAGCCAATTCAGGGAAGGGAATCAGCCCCAGCATTTT. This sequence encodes CASQFREGNQPQHF.

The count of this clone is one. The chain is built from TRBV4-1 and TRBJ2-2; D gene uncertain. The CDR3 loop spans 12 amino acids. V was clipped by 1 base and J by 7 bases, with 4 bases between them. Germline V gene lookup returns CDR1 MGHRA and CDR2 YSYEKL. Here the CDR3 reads CASSQGNGELFF. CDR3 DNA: TGCGCCAGCAGCCAAGGAAACGGGGAGCTGTTTTTT.

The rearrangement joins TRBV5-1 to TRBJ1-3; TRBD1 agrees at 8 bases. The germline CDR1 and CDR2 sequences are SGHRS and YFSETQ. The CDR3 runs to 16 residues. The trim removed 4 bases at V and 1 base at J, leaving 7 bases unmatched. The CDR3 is CASSLDRDHSGNTIYF. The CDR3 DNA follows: TGCGCCAGCAGCCTGGACAGGGACCATTCTGGAAACACCATATATTTT.

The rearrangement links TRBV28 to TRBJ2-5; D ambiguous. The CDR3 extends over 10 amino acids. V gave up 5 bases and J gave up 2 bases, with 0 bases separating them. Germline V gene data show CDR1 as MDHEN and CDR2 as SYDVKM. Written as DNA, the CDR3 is TGTGCCAGCAGTCAAGAGACCCAGTACTTC. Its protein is CASSQETQYF.

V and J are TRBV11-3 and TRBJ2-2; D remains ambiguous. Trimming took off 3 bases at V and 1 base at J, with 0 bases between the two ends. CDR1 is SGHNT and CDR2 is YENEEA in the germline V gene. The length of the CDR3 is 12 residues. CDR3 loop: CASSLNTGELFF. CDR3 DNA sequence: TGTGCCAGCAGCTTGAACACCGGGGAGCTGTTTTTT.

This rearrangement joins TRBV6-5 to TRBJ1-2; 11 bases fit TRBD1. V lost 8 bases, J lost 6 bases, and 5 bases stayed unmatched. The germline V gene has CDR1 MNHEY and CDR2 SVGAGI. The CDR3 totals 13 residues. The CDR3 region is CASRDRGWDGYTF. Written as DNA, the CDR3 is TGTGCCAGCCGGGACAGGGGGTGGGATGGCTACACCTTC.

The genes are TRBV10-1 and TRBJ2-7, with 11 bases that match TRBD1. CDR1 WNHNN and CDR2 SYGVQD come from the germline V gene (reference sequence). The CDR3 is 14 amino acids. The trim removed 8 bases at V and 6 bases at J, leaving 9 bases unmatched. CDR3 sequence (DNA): TGCGCCAGCGGGAACCGGGACAGGGGGTTCGAGCAGTACTTC. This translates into CASGNRDRGFEQYF.

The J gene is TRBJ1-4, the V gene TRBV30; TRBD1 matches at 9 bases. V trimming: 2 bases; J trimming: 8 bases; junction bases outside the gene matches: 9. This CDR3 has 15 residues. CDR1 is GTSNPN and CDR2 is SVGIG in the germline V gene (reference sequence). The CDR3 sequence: CAWSSKPGQGEKLFF. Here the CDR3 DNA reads TGTGCCTGGAGTTCAAAACCGGGACAGGGAGAAAAACTGTTTTTT.

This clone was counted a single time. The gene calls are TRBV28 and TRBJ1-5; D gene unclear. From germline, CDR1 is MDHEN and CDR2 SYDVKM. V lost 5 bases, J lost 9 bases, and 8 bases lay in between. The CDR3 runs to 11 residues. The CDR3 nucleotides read TGTGCCAGCAGTGCCTGGGTGCCCCAGCATTTT. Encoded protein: CASSAWVPQHF.

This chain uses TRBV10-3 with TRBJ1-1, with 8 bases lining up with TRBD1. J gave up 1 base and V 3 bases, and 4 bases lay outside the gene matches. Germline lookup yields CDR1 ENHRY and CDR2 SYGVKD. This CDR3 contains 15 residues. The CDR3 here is CAISDRGLENTEAFF. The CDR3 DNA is TGTGCCATCAGTGACAGGGGGCTAGAGAACACTGAAGCTTTCTTT.

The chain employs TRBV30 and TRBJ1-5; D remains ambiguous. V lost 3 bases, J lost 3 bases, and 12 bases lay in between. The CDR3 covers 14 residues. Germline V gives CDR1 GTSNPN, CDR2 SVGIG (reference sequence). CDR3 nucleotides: TGTGCCTGGAGGGCCCCCAGCCTCAATCAGCCCCAGCATTTT. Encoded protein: CAWRAPSLNQPQHF. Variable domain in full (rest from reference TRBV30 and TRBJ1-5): SQTIHQWPATLVQPVGSPLSLECTVEGTSNPNLYWYRQAAGRGLQLLFYSVGIGQISSEVPQNLSASRPQDRQFILSSKKLLLSDSGFYLCAWRAPSLNQPQHFGDGTRLSIL.

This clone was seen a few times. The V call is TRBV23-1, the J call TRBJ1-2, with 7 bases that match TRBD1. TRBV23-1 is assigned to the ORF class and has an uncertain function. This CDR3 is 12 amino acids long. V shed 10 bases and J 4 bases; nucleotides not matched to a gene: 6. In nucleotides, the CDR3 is TGCGCCAACGACAGGGTCAGCTATGGCTACACCTTC. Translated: CANDRVSYGYTF.

The CDR3 is CSVEGRGVYEQYF. CDR3 in DNA: TGCAGCGTTGAAGGCAGGGGGGTCTACGAGCAGTACTTC. The chain is built from TRBV29-1 and TRBJ2-7; possible D gene TRBD1, 7 bases. The CDR3 contains 13 residues. V was trimmed by 1 base and J by 3 bases, leaving 10 bases between them. The germline V gene has CDR1 SQVTM and CDR2 ANQGSEA.